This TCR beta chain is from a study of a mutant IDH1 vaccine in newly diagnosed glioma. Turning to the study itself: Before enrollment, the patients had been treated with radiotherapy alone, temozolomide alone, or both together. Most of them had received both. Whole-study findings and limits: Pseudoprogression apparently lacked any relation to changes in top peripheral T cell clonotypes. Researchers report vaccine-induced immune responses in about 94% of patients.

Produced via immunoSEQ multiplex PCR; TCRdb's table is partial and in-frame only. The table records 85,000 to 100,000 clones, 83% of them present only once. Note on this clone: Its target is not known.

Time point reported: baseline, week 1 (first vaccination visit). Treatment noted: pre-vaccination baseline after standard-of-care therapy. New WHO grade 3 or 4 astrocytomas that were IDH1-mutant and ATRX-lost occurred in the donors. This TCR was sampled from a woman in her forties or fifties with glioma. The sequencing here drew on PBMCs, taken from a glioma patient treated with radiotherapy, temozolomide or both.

In DNA, the CDR3 is TGTGCCAGCAGTTCGGAGGGGGCGAGGGAAGCTTTCTTT. Protein: CASSSEGAREAFF. J is TRBJ1-1 and V is TRBV2, with 7 bases fitting TRBD1. CDR1 is SNHLY, CDR2 FYNNEI, per germline. Unmatched junction bases numbered 8, after V lost 5 bases and J lost 8 bases. The CDR3 runs 13 residues.